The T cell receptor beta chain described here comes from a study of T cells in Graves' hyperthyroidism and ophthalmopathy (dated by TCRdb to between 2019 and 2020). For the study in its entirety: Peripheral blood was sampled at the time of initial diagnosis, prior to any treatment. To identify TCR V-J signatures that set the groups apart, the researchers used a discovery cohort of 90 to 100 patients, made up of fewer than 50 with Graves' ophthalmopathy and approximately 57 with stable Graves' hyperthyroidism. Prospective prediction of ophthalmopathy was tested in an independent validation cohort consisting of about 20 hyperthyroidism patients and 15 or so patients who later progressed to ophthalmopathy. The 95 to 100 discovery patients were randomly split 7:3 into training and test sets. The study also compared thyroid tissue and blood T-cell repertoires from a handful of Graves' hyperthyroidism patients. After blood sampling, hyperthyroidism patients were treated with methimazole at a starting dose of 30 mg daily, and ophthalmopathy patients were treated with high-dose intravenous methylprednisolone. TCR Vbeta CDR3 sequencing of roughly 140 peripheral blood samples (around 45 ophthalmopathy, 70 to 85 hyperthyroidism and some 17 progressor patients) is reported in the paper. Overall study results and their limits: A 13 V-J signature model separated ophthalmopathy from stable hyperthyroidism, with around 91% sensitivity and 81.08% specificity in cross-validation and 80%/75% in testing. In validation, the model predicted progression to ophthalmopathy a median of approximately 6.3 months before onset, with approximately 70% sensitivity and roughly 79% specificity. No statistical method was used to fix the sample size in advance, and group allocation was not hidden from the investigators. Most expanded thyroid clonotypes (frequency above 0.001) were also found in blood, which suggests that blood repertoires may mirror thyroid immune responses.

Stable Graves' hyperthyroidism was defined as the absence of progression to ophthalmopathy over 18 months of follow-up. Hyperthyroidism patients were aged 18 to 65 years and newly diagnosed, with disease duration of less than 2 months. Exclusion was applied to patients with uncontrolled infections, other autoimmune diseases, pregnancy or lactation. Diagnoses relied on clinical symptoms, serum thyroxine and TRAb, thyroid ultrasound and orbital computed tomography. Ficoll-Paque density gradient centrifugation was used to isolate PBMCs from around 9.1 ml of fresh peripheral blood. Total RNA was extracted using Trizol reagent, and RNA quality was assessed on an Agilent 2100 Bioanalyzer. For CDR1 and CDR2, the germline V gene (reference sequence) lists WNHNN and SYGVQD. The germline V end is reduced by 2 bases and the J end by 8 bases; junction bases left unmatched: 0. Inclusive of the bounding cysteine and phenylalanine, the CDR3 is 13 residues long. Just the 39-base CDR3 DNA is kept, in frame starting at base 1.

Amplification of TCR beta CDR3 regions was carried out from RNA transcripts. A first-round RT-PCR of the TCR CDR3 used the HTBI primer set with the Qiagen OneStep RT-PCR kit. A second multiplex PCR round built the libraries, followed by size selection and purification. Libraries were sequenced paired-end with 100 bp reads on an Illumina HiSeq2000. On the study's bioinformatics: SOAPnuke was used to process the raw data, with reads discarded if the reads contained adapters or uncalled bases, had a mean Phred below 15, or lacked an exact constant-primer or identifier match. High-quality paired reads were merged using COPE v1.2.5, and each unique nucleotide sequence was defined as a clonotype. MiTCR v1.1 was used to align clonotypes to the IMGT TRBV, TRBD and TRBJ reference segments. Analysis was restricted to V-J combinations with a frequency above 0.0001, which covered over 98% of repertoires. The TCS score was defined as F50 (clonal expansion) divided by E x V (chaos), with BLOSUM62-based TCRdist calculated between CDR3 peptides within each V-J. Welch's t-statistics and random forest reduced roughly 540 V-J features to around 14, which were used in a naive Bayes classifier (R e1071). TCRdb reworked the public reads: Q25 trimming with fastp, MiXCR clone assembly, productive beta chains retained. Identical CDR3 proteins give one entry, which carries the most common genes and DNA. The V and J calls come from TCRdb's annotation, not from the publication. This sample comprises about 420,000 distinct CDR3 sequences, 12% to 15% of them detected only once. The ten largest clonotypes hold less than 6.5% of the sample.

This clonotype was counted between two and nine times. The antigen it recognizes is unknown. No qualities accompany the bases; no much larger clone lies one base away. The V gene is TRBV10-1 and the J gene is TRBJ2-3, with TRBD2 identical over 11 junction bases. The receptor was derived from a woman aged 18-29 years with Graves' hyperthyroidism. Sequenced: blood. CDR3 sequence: CASSETSGSTQYF. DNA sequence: TGCGCCAGCAGTGAGACTAGCGGGAGTACGCAGTATTTT.